Each of the 7 T cell receptor beta chains below was sequenced from the same sample in a study of blood T cells in healthy people across ages. With a J-beta primer mix and a sample-barcoded 5' primer, a second PCR ran about 6 to 11 cycles. TCRdb itself ran the 5' RACE reads through MiXCR, one entry per CDR3 protein. This sample has about 900,000 distinct CDR3 sequences, with about 44% found just once. Sequencing input: blood. The receptors shown here come from a man aged 25-40 years in good health.

In its sample, this clonotype was seen a few times. The chain couples TRBV27 to TRBJ1-2, with 9 nucleotides matching TRBD1. V lost 3 bases, J lost 6 bases, and 5 bases stayed unmatched. CDR1 is MNHEY and CDR2 is SMNVEV in the germline V gene (reference sequence). The CDR3 runs 14 residues. The DNA of the CDR3 is TGTGCCAGCAGTTTCCGGACAGGGGCAAATGGCTACACCTTC. This sequence encodes CASSFRTGANGYTF.

This clonotype was recorded a few times. The CDR3 sequence: CASSYGGPPINEQFF. In DNA, the CDR3 is TGTGCCAGCAGTTACGGGGGCCCACCCATCAATGAGCAGTTCTTC. The genes are TRBV6-5 and TRBJ2-1, with D perhaps TRBD1 (6 bases). The length of the CDR3 is 15 residues. Trimming removed 2 bases at V and 6 bases at J, with 14 bases between. Germline CDR1 MNHEY, CDR2 SVGAGI.

This chain links TRBV25-1 with TRBJ2-4; no clear D gene. The V end was cut by 3 bases, the J end by 6 bases, with 12 bases between. Germline CDR1 is MGHDK and CDR2 is SYGVNS. The CDR3 spans 14 residues. CDR3 loop: CASSDPLEINIQYF. DNA for the CDR3: TGTGCCAGCAGTGACCCCCTGGAGATAAACATTCAGTACTTC.

Regarding this clonotype: An end of the junction does not agree with germline; a read error may underlie this. The chain has TRBV7-9 and TRBJ2-1; 10 bases fit TRBD1. This CDR3 has 16 residues. The germline CDR1 and CDR2 sequences are SEHNR and FQNEAQ (reference sequence). The CDR3 DNA reads as TGTTCCAGCAGCTCGTCGACAGGGGGCTTCTACAATGAGCAGTTCTTC. Translating gives CSSSSSTGGFYNEQFF.

The J gene is TRBJ1-2, the V gene TRBV5-5; D is unresolved. This CDR3 comprises 13 residues. Trimming removed 4 bases at V and 4 bases at J, with 11 bases between. Looked up from germline, CDR1 is SGHKS and CDR2 is YYEKEE (reference sequence). CDR3 sequence (DNA): TGTGCCAGCAGCCCAGACATAGCCTATGGCTACACCTTC. It translates to CASSPDIAYGYTF.

This clonotype was counted once. V is TRBV7-9 and J is TRBJ2-1; 13 nucleotides match TRBD2. This CDR3 contains 16 residues. Germline loops: CDR1 SEHNR, CDR2 FQNEAQ (reference sequence). J gave up 7 bases and V 2 bases, and 5 bases lay outside the gene matches. CDR3 amino acids: CASSLISTSGGNEQFF. CDR3 DNA sequence: TGTGCCAGCAGCTTAATTTCGACTAGCGGGGGGAATGAGCAGTTCTTC. Based on the CDR3 plus reference TRBV7-9 and TRBJ2-1, the full variable domain is DTGVSQNPRHKITKRGQNVTFRCDPISEHNRLYWYRQTLGQGPEFLTYFQNEAQLEKSRLLSDRFSAERPKGSFSTLEIQRTEQGDSAMYLCASSLISTSGGNEQFFGPGTRLTVL.

The gene calls are TRBV20-1 and TRBJ2-7; D is undetermined. Germline CDR1 is DFQATT and CDR2 is SNEGSKA (reference sequence). The CDR3 loop spans 14 amino acids. The ends were cut back, 1 base at V and 6 bases at J, with 16 bases in the middle. The CDR3 protein is CSARGIQGSPEQYF. The DNA for the CDR3 is TGCAGTGCTAGAGGTATCCAAGGGTCGCCCGAGCAGTACTTC.